This TCR beta chain emerged from a study of CD8 T cells in Susac syndrome. Overall study results and limits: The study's TCR sequencing and HLA analysis covered a relatively small number of individuals, and the study acknowledged this.

After extraction with the RNeasy kit, about 0.5 to 1 ug of the RNA was reverse transcribed using random hexamers. TCRdb reprocessed the immunoSEQ multiplex PCR reads with MiXCR, giving one entry per CDR3 protein. The sample shows approximately 180,000 distinct CDR3 sequences, roughly 94% of them seen only once. Germline V gives CDR1 MNHNS, CDR2 SASEGT. CDR3 length equals 13 residues. Trimming took off 7 bases at V and 10 bases at J, with 14 bases between the two ends. TCR beta sequencing was performed on blood CD8+ and CD4+ T cells. The authors negatively isolated CD8+ and CD4+ T cells and FACS-enriched TEMRA cells. Details on this clonotype: Its antigen is still unknown.

The rearrangement uses TRBV6-1 and TRBJ1-6; perhaps TRBD1 as D (5 bases). Source material: CD4+ T cells from PBMCs. This TCR came from a human donor with Susac syndrome. The CDR3 protein is CASILRGDSPLHF. The CDR3 DNA is TGTGCCAGCATCCTTCGGGGGGACTCACCCCTCCACTTT.